Following are 10 T cell receptor beta chains from one sample sequenced in a study of T cells after yellow fever vaccination (dated by TCRdb to about 2019). The library was generated by 5' RACE. For sequencing, an Illumina HiSeq 2500 was employed. Starting from the raw public reads, TCRdb applied fastp trimming at Q25, assembled clones with MiXCR and retained in-frame beta chains. Each CDR3 protein gets just one entry, which takes the most common genes and DNA from the rows behind it. The sample table lists roughly 150,000 distinct CDR3 sequences, 7.7% of them with a count of one. The ten largest clones take up less than 0.95% of the sample. The treatment or condition label on this specimen signifies: live attenuated yellow fever vaccine strain. The input for sequencing was CD4+ T cells sorted from PBMCs, taken 5 days after the yellow fever booster vaccination. Receptors originate from a man younger than 45 who received the YFV17D yellow fever vaccine.

This clonotype was detected ten times or more. This chain uses TRBV20-1 with TRBJ1-2, with 8 bases lining up with TRBD1. CDR3 size: 12 residues. CDR1 and CDR2 (germline): DFQATT, SNEGSKA (reference sequence). J gave up 4 bases and V 6 bases, and 4 bases lay outside the gene matches. The CDR3 DNA is TGCAGTGCAGGACAGGGAACCTATGGCTACACCTTC. The encoded protein is CSAGQGTYGYTF.

This clonotype was seen at least ten times. The rearrangement joins TRBV25-1 to TRBJ2-7; TRBD1 agrees at 10 bases. V shed 8 bases, J shed 7 bases, and the junction held 20 bases outside the gene matches. The germline V gene has CDR1 MGHDK and CDR2 SYGVNS. This CDR3 spans 17 amino acids. CDR3 DNA sequence: TGTGCCAGCTCCTCCCGAGGGGAGGGACAGGGGCGTCGGGAGCAGTACTTC. Encoded protein: CASSSRGEGQGRREQYF.

This clonotype appeared many times. CDR3 amino acids: CASSLAQGGYNEQFF. The CDR3 nucleotides read TGCGCCAGCAGCTTGGCGCAGGGGGGGTACAATGAGCAGTTCTTC. This chain uses TRBV5-1 with TRBJ2-1, with D possibly being TRBD1 or TRBD2 (7 bases each). Germline V gives CDR1 SGHRS, CDR2 YFSETQ. The CDR3 extends over 15 amino acids. V was cut by 0 bases and J by 4 bases, with 11 bases left in between.

This clonotype was seen ten or more times. V usage is TRBV15 and J usage is TRBJ2-3, with D maybe TRBD2 (5 bases). Trimming left V 0 bases short and J 4 bases short, with 14 bases between. CDR3 length equals 16 residues. Germline CDR1 and CDR2: LNHNV and YYDKDF (reference sequence). CDR3 protein: CATSRDVGDPPDTQYF. In nucleotides, the CDR3 is TGTGCCACCAGCAGAGATGTCGGGGATCCGCCAGATACGCAGTATTTT.

This clonotype was seen many times. J is TRBJ2-1 and V is TRBV18; D is tentatively TRBD1 or TRBD2 (5 bases each). V dropped 5 bases and J dropped 5 bases, with 10 bases sitting between them. The CDR3 has 13 amino acids. CDR1 and CDR2 from the germline V gene are KGHSH and LQKENI. In DNA, the CDR3 is TGTGCCAGCTCAGCTGGGACGGACAATGAGCAGTTCTTC. This translates into CASSAGTDNEQFF.

This clonotype was counted at least ten times. This chain connects TRBV5-1 to TRBJ2-1; D is unclear. V dropped 2 bases and J dropped 5 bases, with 2 bases sitting between them. The CDR3 runs to 11 residues. Germline-derived CDR1 and CDR2 are SGHRS and YFSETQ. CDR3 sequence reads: CASSFHNEQFF. CDR3 coding DNA: TGCGCCAGCAGCTTTCACAATGAGCAGTTCTTC.

This clonotype was counted between two and nine times. CDR3: CASSSGGIETRSFGGELFF. Here the CDR3 DNA reads TGTGCCAGCAGCTCCGGGGGTATCGAGACACGGTCTTTTGGCGGGGAGCTGTTTTTT. The V call is TRBV7-6, the J call TRBJ2-2, with a tentative D call TRBD2 (6 bases). Between the trimmed V and J ends, which lost 4 bases and 7 bases, there was a span of 28 bases. This CDR3 has 19 residues. The germline gives CDR1 SGHVS, CDR2 FNYEAQ. The full variable domain, rest sourced from reference TRBV7-6 and TRBJ2-2, is GAGVSQSPRYKVTKRGQDVALRCDPISGHVSLYWYRQALGQGPEFLTYFNYEAQQDKSGLPNDRFSAERPEGSISTLTIQRTEQRDSAMYRCASSSGGIETRSFGGELFFGEGSRLTVL.

CDR3 DNA sequence: TGTGCCAGCGCGGGACAGAGCCCATACGAGCAGTACTTC. The encoded protein is CASAGQSPYEQYF. This chain joins TRBV27 and TRBJ2-7, with D possibly being TRBD1 (7 bases). Deletions cut 8 bases from V and 4 bases from J, with 15 bases between. The CDR3 extends over 13 amino acids. CDR1 MNHEY and CDR2 SMNVEV come from the germline V gene (reference sequence).

As for this clonotype: A read error is possible here, since a much larger clone lies one base away. The chain has TRBV25-1 and TRBJ2-5, with a possible D match to TRBD1 (5 bases). The CDR3 contains 14 residues. V was clipped by 5 bases and J by 7 bases, with 17 bases between them. The V gene's germline CDR1 is MGHDK and CDR2 SYGVNS. CDR3 nucleotide sequence: TGTGCCAGCAGTCAAGAACAGGCCCATCGGACCCAGTACTTC. This gives the protein CASSQEQAHRTQYF.

The table lists this clonotype with many counts. The chain has TRBV18 and TRBJ2-1, with 10 bases that match TRBD2. J lost 10 bases, V lost 10 bases, and 10 bases had no gene match. Germline CDR1 KGHSH, CDR2 LQKENI. There are 13 residues in the CDR3. The CDR3 reads CATGLAEGGEQFF. Written as DNA, the CDR3 is TGTGCCACCGGACTAGCGGAGGGGGGGGAGCAGTTCTTC.